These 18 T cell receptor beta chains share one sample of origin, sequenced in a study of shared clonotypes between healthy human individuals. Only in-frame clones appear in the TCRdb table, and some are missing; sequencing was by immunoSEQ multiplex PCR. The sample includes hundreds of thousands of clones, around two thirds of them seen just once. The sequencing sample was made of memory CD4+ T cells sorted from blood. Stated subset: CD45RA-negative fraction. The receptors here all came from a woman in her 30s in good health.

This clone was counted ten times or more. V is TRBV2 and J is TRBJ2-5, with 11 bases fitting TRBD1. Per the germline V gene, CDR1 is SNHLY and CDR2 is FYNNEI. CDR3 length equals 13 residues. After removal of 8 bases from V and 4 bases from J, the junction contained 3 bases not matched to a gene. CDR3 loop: CASGTGGGETQYF. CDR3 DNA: TGTGCCAGCGGGACAGGGGGAGGAGAGACCCAGTACTTC.

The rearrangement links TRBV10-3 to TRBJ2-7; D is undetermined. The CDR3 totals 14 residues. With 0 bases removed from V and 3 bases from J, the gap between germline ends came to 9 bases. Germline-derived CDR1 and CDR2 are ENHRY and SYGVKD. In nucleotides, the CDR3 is TGTGCCATCAGTGAGTCAGGCCTAGACTACGAGCAGTACTTC. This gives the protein CAISESGLDYEQYF.

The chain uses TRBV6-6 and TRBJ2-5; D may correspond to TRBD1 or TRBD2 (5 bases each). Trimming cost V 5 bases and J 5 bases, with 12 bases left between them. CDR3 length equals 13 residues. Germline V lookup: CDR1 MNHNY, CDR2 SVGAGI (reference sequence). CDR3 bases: TGTGCCAGCAGTCGCGGTCGGGGCGAGACCCAGTACTTC. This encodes CASSRGRGETQYF.

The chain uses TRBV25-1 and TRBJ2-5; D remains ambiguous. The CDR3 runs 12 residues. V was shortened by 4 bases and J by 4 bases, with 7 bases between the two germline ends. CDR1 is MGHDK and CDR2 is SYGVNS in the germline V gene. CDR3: CASSVTRETQYF. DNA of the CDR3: TGTGCCAGCAGTGTCACGAGAGAGACCCAGTACTTC.

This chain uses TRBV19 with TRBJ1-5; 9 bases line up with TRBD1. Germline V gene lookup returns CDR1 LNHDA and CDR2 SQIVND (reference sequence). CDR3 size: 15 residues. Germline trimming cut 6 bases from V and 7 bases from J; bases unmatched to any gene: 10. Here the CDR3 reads CASRRTQGAGQPQHF. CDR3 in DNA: TGTGCCAGTAGGAGAACACAGGGGGCTGGACAGCCCCAGCATTTT.

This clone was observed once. The CDR3 reads CASRQTDSQDTQYF. CDR3 nucleotide sequence: TGTGCCAGCAGGCAGACAGATTCACAAGATACGCAGTATTTT. V is TRBV5-5 and J is TRBJ2-3, with a tentative D call TRBD1 (5 bases). There are 14 residues in the CDR3. Trimming cost V 5 bases and J 5 bases, with 15 bases left between them. CDR1 SGHKS and CDR2 YYEKEE come from the germline V gene (reference sequence).

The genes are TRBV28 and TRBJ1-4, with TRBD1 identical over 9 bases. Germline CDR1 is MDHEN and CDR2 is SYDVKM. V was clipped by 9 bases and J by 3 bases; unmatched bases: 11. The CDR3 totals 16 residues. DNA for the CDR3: TGTGCCAGTGGTCAAACAGGGGGCAAAGCTAATGAAAAACTGTTTTTT. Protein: CASGQTGGKANEKLFF.

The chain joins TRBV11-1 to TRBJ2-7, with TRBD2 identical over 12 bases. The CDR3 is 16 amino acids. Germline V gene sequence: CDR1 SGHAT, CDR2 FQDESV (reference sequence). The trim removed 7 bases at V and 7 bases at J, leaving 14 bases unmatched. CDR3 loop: CASTPRLAGGPGEQYF. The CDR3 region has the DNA TGTGCCAGCACGCCACGTCTAGCGGGAGGGCCGGGGGAGCAGTACTTC.

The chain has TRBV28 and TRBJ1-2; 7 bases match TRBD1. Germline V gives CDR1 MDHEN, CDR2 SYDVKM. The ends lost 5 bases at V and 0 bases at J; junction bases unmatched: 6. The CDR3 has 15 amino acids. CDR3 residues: CASSPTGQTNYGYTF. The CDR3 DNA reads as TGTGCCAGCAGTCCAACGGGACAGACTAACTATGGCTACACCTTC.

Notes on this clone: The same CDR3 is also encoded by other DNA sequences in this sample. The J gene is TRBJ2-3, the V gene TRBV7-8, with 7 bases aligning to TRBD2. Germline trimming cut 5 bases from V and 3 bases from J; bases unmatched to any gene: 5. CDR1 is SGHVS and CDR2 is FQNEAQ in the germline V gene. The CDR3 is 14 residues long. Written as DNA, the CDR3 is TGTGCCAGCAGCCCCGGGACTAATACAGATACGCAGTATTTT. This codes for CASSPGTNTDTQYF.

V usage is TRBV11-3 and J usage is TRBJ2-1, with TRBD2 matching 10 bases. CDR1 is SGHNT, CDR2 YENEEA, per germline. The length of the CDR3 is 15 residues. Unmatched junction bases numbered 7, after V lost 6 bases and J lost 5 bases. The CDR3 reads CASRHGLAENNEQFF. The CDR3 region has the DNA TGTGCCAGCAGACACGGACTAGCGGAAAACAATGAGCAGTTCTTC. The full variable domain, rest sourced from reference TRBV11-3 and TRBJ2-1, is EAGVVQSPRYKIIEKKQPVAFWCNPISGHNTLYWYLQNLGQGPELLIRYENEEAVDDSQLPKDRFSAERLKGVDSTLKIQPAELGDSAVYLCASRHGLAENNEQFFGPGTRLTVL.

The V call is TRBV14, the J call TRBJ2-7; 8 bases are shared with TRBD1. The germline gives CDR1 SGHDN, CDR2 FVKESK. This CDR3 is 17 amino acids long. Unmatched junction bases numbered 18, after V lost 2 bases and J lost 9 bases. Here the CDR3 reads CASSQLPGQGSPFGQYF. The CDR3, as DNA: TGTGCCAGCAGCCAACTTCCCGGACAGGGCTCACCTTTCGGGCAGTACTTC.

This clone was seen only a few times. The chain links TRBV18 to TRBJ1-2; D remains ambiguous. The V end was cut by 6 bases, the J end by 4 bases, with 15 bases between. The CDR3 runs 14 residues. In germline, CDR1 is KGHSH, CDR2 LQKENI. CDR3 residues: CASSFTGAGYGYTF. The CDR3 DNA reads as TGTGCCAGCTCTTTTACGGGAGCTGGCTATGGCTACACCTTC.

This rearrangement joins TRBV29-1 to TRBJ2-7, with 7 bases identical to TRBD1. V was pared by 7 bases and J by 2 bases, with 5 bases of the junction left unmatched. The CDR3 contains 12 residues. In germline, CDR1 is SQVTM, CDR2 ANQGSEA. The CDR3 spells CSAGRGTYEQYF. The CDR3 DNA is TGCAGCGCGGGCAGGGGGACCTACGAGCAGTACTTC.

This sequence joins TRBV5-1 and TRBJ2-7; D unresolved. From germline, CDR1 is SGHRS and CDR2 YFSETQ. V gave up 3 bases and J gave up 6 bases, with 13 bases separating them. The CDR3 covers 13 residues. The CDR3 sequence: CASSSEYQREQYF. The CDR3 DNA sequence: TGCGCCAGCAGCTCGGAGTATCAGCGCGAGCAGTACTTC.

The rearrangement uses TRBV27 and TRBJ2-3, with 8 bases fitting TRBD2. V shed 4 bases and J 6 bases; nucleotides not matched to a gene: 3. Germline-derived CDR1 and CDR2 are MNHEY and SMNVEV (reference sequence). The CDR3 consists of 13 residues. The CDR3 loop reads CASSSREGDTQYF. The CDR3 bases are TGTGCCAGCAGTTCCCGGGAGGGTGATACGCAGTATTTT.

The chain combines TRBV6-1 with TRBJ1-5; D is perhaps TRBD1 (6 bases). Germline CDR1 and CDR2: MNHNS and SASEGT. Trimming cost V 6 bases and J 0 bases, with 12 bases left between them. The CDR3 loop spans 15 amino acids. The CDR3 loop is CASRGTFGSNQPQHF. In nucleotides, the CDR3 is TGTGCCAGCAGGGGGACATTCGGTAGCAATCAGCCCCAGCATTTT.

This CDR3 reads CASSLRGSWSGLFF. The CDR3 coding sequence is TGTGCCAGCAGCTTGAGGGGAAGCTGGTCAGGGCTGTTTTTT. The chain uses TRBV5-6 and TRBJ1-4, with D possibly being TRBD1 (5 bases). V was shortened by 1 base and J by 14 bases, with 18 bases between the two germline ends. Germline V gene data show CDR1 as SGHDT and CDR2 as YYEEEE. The CDR3 spans 14 residues.